This T cell receptor (beta chain) was recovered during a study of shared clonotypes between healthy human individuals. This CDR3 region has 14 residues. The germline V and J ends were trimmed by 5 bases and 2 bases, with 10 bases remaining between them. CDR1 is LNHDA and CDR2 is SQIVND in the germline V gene (reference sequence). CD45RO-negative, CCR7-selected cells formed the naive CD8 fraction, which excluded terminally differentiated effector memory CD45RA+ cells. Profiled with immunoSEQ multiplex PCR; TCRdb holds only in-frame clones, not every one. The sample lists about 2.1 million clones, 90% to 95% occurring once.

Material: naive CD8+ T cells from PBMCs. This receptor was identified in a man younger than 35 in good health. Some clones in this sample may be carry-over from other donors' samples. V gene TRBV19 combines with J gene TRBJ2-1; D is possibly TRBD2 (6 bases). The CDR3 loop reads CASSGRDPYNEQFF. Here the CDR3 DNA reads TGTGCCAGTAGTGGGCGGGATCCCTACAATGAGCAGTTCTTC.